A single sample is the source of the 4 T cell receptor beta chains below, sequenced in a study of shared clonotypes between healthy human individuals. The method was immunoSEQ multiplex PCR; TCRdb's version includes in-frame clones alone and lacks a portion of them. This table has hundreds of thousands of clones, 95% to 96% appearing once. Naivety among CD8 cells was defined by CD45RO negativity and positive CCR7 selection, thereby excluding terminally differentiated effector memory CD45RA+ cells. Sequenced input: naive CD8+ T cells sorted from blood. Receptors were obtained from a woman aged 25 to 45 in good health.

A remark on this clone: The same CDR3 can be traced to other DNA sequences in this sample. V is TRBV7-9 and J is TRBJ1-1; D is uncertain. The germline V gene has CDR1 SEHNR and CDR2 FQNEAQ (reference sequence). The CDR3 spans 14 residues. The V and J ends lost 5 bases and 8 bases respectively, with 18 bases between them. The CDR3 sequence: CASSPMGIGREAFF. The CDR3 DNA follows: TGTGCCAGCAGCCCGATGGGTATCGGGAGAGAAGCTTTCTTT.

The V and J genes are TRBV28 and TRBJ1-5; D gene uncertain. V lost 3 bases to trimming and J lost 8 bases, with 11 bases between them. The CDR3 loop spans 13 amino acids. Germline CDR1 is MDHEN and CDR2 is SYDVKM. The CDR3 is CASSFSPWEPQHF. In nucleotides, the CDR3 is TGTGCCAGCAGTTTTTCCCCGTGGGAGCCCCAGCATTTT.

The chain recombines TRBV11-2 with TRBJ2-7; D tentatively fits TRBD1 or TRBD2 (5 bases each). The CDR3 is made up of 14 amino acids. V shed 4 bases and J shed 3 bases, with 13 bases lying between them. Germline V CDR1 and CDR2: SGHAT, FQNNGV. CDR3 residues: CASSSGRSGYEQYF. The CDR3 DNA follows: TGTGCCAGCAGCTCGGGACGGTCGGGCTACGAGCAGTACTTC.

The chain carries TRBV11-1 and TRBJ2-7, with TRBD1 matching over 9 bases. This CDR3 has 14 residues. V lost 3 bases, J lost 0 bases, and 0 bases stayed unmatched. Germline CDR1 SGHAT, CDR2 FQDESV (reference sequence). The CDR3 here is CASSLTGGSYEQYF. CDR3 in DNA: TGTGCCAGCAGCTTGACAGGGGGCTCCTACGAGCAGTACTTC.